This TCR beta chain was obtained from a study of early T cells in non-severe SARS-CoV-2 infection. Study at large: Investigators sequenced bulk RNA drawn from unsorted whole blood, and chains remained unpaired.

Notes on the study in general: Database matching using VDJdb favored anti-spike CD8 responses, with private and CD4 specificities left missing.

Regarding this clonotype: What it binds is unknown.

In the library, individual cDNA molecules carried attached unique molecular identifiers. TCRdb redid the calling of the 5' RACE reads with MiXCR, one entry per CDR3 protein. The sample consists of about 110,000 distinct CDR3 sequences, over 10% of them appearing once. Germline V CDR1 and CDR2: LGHDT, YNNKEL (reference sequence). With V trimmed by 5 bases and J by 3 bases, 9 bases remained unmatched. The CDR3 contains 15 residues. The sequenced sample was whole blood. This TCR was recovered from an adult who was a healthcare worker with PCR-confirmed SARS-CoV-2 infection or an uninfected control (not recorded which). The chain links TRBV3-1 to TRBJ1-2, with 7 bases matching TRBD1. As DNA, the CDR3 is TGTGCCAGCAGCGCGGCAGGGGGACGTGACTATGGCTACACCTTC. This sequence encodes CASSAAGGRDYGYTF.